This entry concerns a single T cell receptor beta chain. Its antigen is not known. The source of the sample is a study of human T cells and chemical hapten exposure. Study-wide background: Patch testing was performed with 0.01% DPC on the upper back, with reading at 6 days. Alopecia areata, totalis and universalis patients, mostly female, were included. Study-wide findings and caveats: Following DPC sensitization, TCRs present above 1 in 1000 frequency showed no change. There was a positive correlation between PT1 expanded TCR counts and patch test score.

TCRdb analysed the RACE reads with MiXCR anew, one entry per CDR3 protein. The sample consists of about 68,000 distinct CDR3 sequences, over 9.5% of them appearing once. The CDR3 has 13 residues. CDR1 and CDR2 from the germline V gene are SGHRS and YFSETQ. J gave up 6 bases and V 9 bases, and 9 bases lay outside the gene matches. Regarding time point: pre-sensitization, week 0. Treatment of the sample: therapeutic diphenylcyclopropenone sensitization with weekly scalp DPC. The sequence was obtained from a woman aged 50 to 60 with alopecia areata. Some clones in this sample may be carry-over from other donors' samples. The sample in question was whole blood, obtained in connection with sensitization to the hapten diphenylcyclopropenone (DPC). The rearrangement links TRBV5-1 to TRBJ2-1; 7 bases are shared with TRBD2. The CDR3 region has the DNA TGCGCCACGAACTCCGGGACTACCAATGAGCAGTTCTTC. Its translation is CATNSGTTNEQFF. The full variable domain, completed using reference TRBV5-1 and TRBJ2-1, is KAGVTQTPRYLIKTRGQQVTLSCSPISGHRSVSWYQQTPGQGLQFLFEYFSETQRNKGNFPGRFSGRQFSNSRSEMNVSTLELGDSALYLCATNSGTTNEQFFGPGTRLTVL.